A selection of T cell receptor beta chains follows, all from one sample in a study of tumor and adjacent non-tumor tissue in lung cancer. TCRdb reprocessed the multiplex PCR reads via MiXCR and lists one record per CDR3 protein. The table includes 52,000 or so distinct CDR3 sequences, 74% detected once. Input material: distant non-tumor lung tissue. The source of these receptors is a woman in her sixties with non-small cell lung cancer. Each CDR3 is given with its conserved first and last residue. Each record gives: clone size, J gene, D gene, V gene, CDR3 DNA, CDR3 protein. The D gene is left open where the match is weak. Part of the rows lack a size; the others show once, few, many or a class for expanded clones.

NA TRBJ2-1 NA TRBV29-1 TGCAGCGTTGGCCGTATGGCGGGTGAGCAGTTCTTC CSVGRMAGEQFF
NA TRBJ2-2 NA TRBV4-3 TGCGCCAGCAACCAAGAAGTAAACTGCCACACCGGGGTGCTGTTTTTT CASNQEVNCHTGVLFF
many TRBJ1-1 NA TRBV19 TGTGCCAGTACCCGACAGCCGGGAGGGAACACTGAAGCTTTCTTT CASTRQPGGNTEAFF
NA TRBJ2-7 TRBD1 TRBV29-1 TGCAGCGTTGCCGGACAGGGGCGTTACGAGCAGTACTTC CSVAGQGRYEQYF
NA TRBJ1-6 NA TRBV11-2 TGTGCCAGCAGCTTAGCCGTAGTGGTGAATTCACCCCTCCATTTT CASSLAVVVNSPLHF
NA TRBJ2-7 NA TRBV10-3 TGTGGCATCAGTGGCCCCTGGAAACCCTACGAGCAGTACTTC CGISGPWKPYEQYF
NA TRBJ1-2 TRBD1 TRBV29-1 TGCAGCGTTGTGAACAGGGGACGCAGAATGACCTTC CSVVNRGRRMTF
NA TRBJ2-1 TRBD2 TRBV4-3 TGCGCCTGCAGCCAATTTTTCACTAGCGGGAGGGCGTTCGATGAGCATTTCTTC CACSQFFTSGRAFDEHFF
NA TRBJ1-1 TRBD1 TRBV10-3 TGTGTCATCAGTGCCGAGGACAGGGGGAAGACTGGAGCTTTCTTT CVISAEDRGKTGAFF
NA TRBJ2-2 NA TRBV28 TGTGCCAGCAGCCCCATTGGGTGCTTTCCACACGTCACCGGGAAGCTGTTTTTT CASSPIGCFPHVTGKLFF
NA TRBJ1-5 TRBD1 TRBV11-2 TGTGTCAGTAGCTTCGGGGACAGGGGCATTCAGCCCCAGCATTTT CVSSFGDRGIQPQHF
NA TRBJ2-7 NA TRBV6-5 TGTGTCAGCAGGGGGGGTCAGCGCCCCTACGAGCAGTACTTC CVSRGGQRPYEQYF
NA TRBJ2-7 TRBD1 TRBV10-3 TGTGCCATCAGGACAACGGACAGGGAAGAAGGCGAGCAATACTTC CAIRTTDREEGEQYF
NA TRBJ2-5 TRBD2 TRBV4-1 TGCCCCAGCAGTCAAGATGGACTAGCGGGGGGAGAGACCCAGTACTTC CPSSQDGLAGGETQYF
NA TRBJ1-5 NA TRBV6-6 TGTGCCAGCAGGGCTATTGATCAACCCCAGCATTTT CASRAIDQPQHF
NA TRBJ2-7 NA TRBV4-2 TGTGCCAGCAGTCAATCCGATGGCGGAGGTAGCGAGCAGTACTTC CASSQSDGGGSEQYF
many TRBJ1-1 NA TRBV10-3 TGTGCCTCGGGGGAGAGGGAGGGCACTGAAGCTTTCTTT CASGEREGTEAFF
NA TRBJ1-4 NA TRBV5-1 TGCACCAGCAGCCCGGACCGCCTCCCATGGACTAATGAAAAACTGTTTTTT CTSSPDRLPWTNEKLFF
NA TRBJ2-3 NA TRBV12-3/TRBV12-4 TGTGCCAGCAATCCTCGACGGAGCAATCAGCCCCAGTATTTT CASNPRRSNQPQYF
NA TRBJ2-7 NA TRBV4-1 TGCGCCAGCAGCCGGGCTGGGACAATTCACGAGCAGTACTTC CASSRAGTIHEQYF
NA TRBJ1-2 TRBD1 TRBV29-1 TGCAGCGTTGCCCCCCACTTCGCTGCAGGGGGGGTCAGGGGCTACACCTTC CSVAPHFAAGGVRGYTF
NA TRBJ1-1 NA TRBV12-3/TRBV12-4 TGTGCCAGCAGTTTGAACAACGGGAACACTGAAGCTTTATTC CASSLNNGNTEALF
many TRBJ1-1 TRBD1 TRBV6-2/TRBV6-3 TGTGCCAGCAGTTCCATTGTCGCGAGGACAGGGGGAGCTTTCTTT CASSSIVARTGGAFF
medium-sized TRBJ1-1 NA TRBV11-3 TGTGCCAGCAGCGCGCCTGGGTCCCACACTGAAGCTTTCTTT CASSAPGSHTEAFF